Below, 17 T cell receptor beta chains from the same sample are listed, as sequenced in a study of blood T cells in healthy people across ages. Using a J-beta primer mix together with a sample-barcoded 5' primer, a second PCR was run for roughly 6 to 11 cycles. One entry per CDR3 protein, called by TCRdb with MiXCR from the 5' RACE reads. The sample has fewer than 1,200,000 distinct CDR3 sequences; approximately 25% are singletons. The same data also contributed to another study, on T cells of mothers and their children.

The sequenced material came from blood. These receptors were collected from a girl under 10 years old in good health.

This clonotype came up a few times. This chain uses TRBV7-9 with TRBJ2-7; D perhaps matches TRBD1 (6 bases). The V gene lost 2 bases and the J gene lost 6 bases, with 8 bases spanning the gap. Germline CDR1 and CDR2: SEHNR and FQNEAQ (reference sequence). The length of the CDR3 is 12 residues. The CDR3: CASSLQGTEQYF. The CDR3 DNA is TGTGCCAGCAGCTTACAGGGGACCGAGCAGTACTTC.

The chain has TRBV29-1 and TRBJ2-1, with D perhaps TRBD2 (5 bases). Germline V gene sequence: CDR1 SQVTM, CDR2 ANQGSEA. The CDR3 loop spans 14 amino acids. V was pared by 6 bases and J by 3 bases, with 15 bases between. DNA for the CDR3: TGCAGCGTCCCCCCTAGCAATGGCTACAATGAGCAGTTCTTC. Its translation is CSVPPSNGYNEQFF.

This chain joins TRBV12-3 or TRBV12-4 and TRBJ1-4, with no clear D. V was cut by 3 bases and J by 10 bases, with 9 bases left in between. CDR3 length: 12 amino acids. The DNA of the CDR3 is TGTGCCAGCAGTTTCGGAGGATCAAAACTGTTTTTT. Translating gives CASSFGGSKLFF.

This sequence joins TRBV25-1 and TRBJ1-4; possibly TRBD1 for D (6 bases). CDR1 and CDR2 from the germline V gene are MGHDK and SYGVNS. The V end was cut by 0 bases, the J end by 6 bases, with 14 bases between. The CDR3 extends over 16 amino acids. The CDR3 region is CASSEYFGTYDEKLFF. The CDR3 DNA is TGTGCCAGCAGTGAATATTTCGGGACATACGATGAAAAACTGTTTTTT.

This clonotype was observed a few times. This rearrangement joins TRBV7-6 to TRBJ2-1; 11 nucleotides align to TRBD2. This CDR3 region has 16 residues. Germline V CDR1 and CDR2: SGHVS, FNYEAQ. Germline trimming cut 1 base from V and 7 bases from J; bases unmatched to any gene: 6. CDR3 residues: CASSLVLAGADNEQFF. In nucleotides, the CDR3 is TGTGCCAGCAGCTTAGTACTAGCGGGAGCAGATAATGAGCAGTTCTTC.

There are a few counts of this clonotype. The J gene is TRBJ1-3, the V gene TRBV12-3 or TRBV12-4; no firm D call. Trimming pared 3 bases from V and 2 bases from J, leaving 11 bases between. The CDR3 is 15 amino acids. The CDR3 region has the DNA TGTGCCAGCAGTTTTTTTCCAGGAACTGGAAACACCATATATTTT. This sequence encodes CASSFFPGTGNTIYF.

The chain has TRBV20-1 and TRBJ2-5; tentatively, D is TRBD1 or TRBD2 (5 bases each). The CDR3 loop spans 14 amino acids. Germline V CDR1 and CDR2: DFQATT, SNEGSKA (reference sequence). Trimming stripped 0 bases from V and 1 base from J, with 9 bases between. The CDR3 DNA reads as TGCAGTGCTAGAGATTGGGACCGCCAAGAGACCCAGTACTTC. This sequence encodes CSARDWDRQETQYF.

About this clonotype: Its ends do not fully match the called genes, so a read error is possible. The chain couples TRBV20-1 to TRBJ1-4, with 8 nucleotides matching TRBD1. The germline V gene has CDR1 DFQATT and CDR2 SNEGSKA (reference sequence). The CDR3 has 16 amino acids. CDR3 region: CSARPSTGATNDKLFF. DNA for the CDR3: TGCAGTGCTAGGCCCTCGACAGGGGCGACTAATGACAAACTGTTTTTT.

The V call is TRBV12-3 or TRBV12-4, the J call TRBJ2-7; D is possibly TRBD1 (6 bases). The CDR3 contains 15 residues. Trimming cost V 4 bases and J 1 base, with 14 bases left between them. DNA for the CDR3: TGTGCCAGCAGTTGGGGGCAAGGAGGATCCTACGAGCAGTACTTC. Translation: CASSWGQGGSYEQYF.

This clonotype was counted only a few times. The chain joins TRBV4-3 to TRBJ2-2, with a tentative D call TRBD1 (8 bases). The CDR3 contains 15 residues. CDR1 and CDR2 (germline): LGHNA, YSLEER. The V gene lost 4 bases and the J gene lost 5 bases, with 14 bases spanning the gap. CDR3 in amino acids: CASSLTGEGTGELFF. CDR3 in DNA: TGCGCCAGCAGCCTGACAGGGGAGGGTACCGGGGAGCTGTTTTTT.

The V and J genes are TRBV15 and TRBJ2-3; a possible D gene is TRBD2 (7 bases). Trimming removed 8 bases at V and 6 bases at J, with 18 bases between. Germline CDR1 is LNHNV and CDR2 is YYDKDF (reference sequence). The CDR3 runs 14 residues. The CDR3 is CATGGAGGSDTQYF. CDR3 DNA sequence: TGTGCCACCGGGGGGGCTGGAGGGTCTGATACGCAGTATTTT.

J is TRBJ1-4 and V is TRBV12-3 or TRBV12-4; D call uncertain. V dropped 7 bases and J dropped 5 bases, with 8 bases sitting between them. This CDR3 is built from 12 residues. The DNA of the CDR3 is TGTGCCAGCAAGGAGCAGAATGAAAAACTGTTTTTT. This encodes CASKEQNEKLFF.

This clonotype has a handful of counts. The rearrangement uses TRBV5-1 and TRBJ2-5, with D perhaps TRBD1 or TRBD2 (5 bases each). The J call may be in error: the DNA end matches TRBJ2-1 better. Germline V gene lookup returns CDR1 SGHRS and CDR2 YFSETQ. The CDR3 length is 12 residues. The CDR3 here is CASSEGPGEQFF. In DNA form, the CDR3 reads TGCGCCAGCAGTGAGGGACCTGGTGAGCAGTTCTTC.

CDR3 amino acids: CASSTPDTGVNEQFF. The CDR3 DNA reads as TGTGCCAGCAGCACTCCTGATACGGGGGTCAATGAGCAGTTCTTC. V and J are TRBV5-5 and TRBJ2-1; tentatively, D is TRBD2 (6 bases). The V end lost 4 bases, the J end lost 6 bases, and 17 bases lay between the germline ends. The germline CDR1 and CDR2 sequences are SGHKS and YYEKEE (reference sequence). The CDR3 length is 15 residues.

The chain recombines TRBV3-1 with TRBJ2-5, with D hard to call. CDR3 length: 15 amino acids. Germline CDR1 reads LGHDT; CDR2 reads YNNKEL (reference sequence). The V end lost 0 bases, the J end lost 2 bases, and 10 bases lay between the germline ends. The CDR3 DNA reads as TGTGCCAGCAGCCAAGATGACAAGAGTCAAGAGACCCAGTACTTC. Its protein product is CASSQDDKSQETQYF.

Regarding this clonotype: Possible read error: a much larger clone is one base away. This chain connects TRBV7-6 to TRBJ2-7, with 7 bases fitting TRBD1. Germline V gene data show CDR1 as SGHVS and CDR2 as FNYEAQ. The CDR3 runs 13 residues. With V trimmed by 3 bases and J by 6 bases, 5 bases remained unmatched. Here the CDR3 reads CASSLRQGGEQYF. CDR3 coding DNA: TGTGCCAGCAGCTTGAGACAGGGCGGCGAGCAGTACTTC.

This clonotype has more than one count but fewer than ten. The chain uses TRBV29-1 and TRBJ1-2; D is ambiguous. Germline V gene lookup returns CDR1 SQVTM and CDR2 ANQGSEA. V was clipped by 3 bases and J by 2 bases, with 7 bases between them. The CDR3 totals 12 residues. Written as DNA, the CDR3 is TGCAGCGTTGAGGGCAGAAACTATGGCTACACCTTC. It encodes CSVEGRNYGYTF.